The sequence of this T cell receptor (beta chain) was determined in a study of T-cell reconstitution after alpha-beta-depleted transplantation in children. CDR3 length: 17 residues. Germline V gene data show CDR1 as DFQATT and CDR2 as SNEGSKA (reference sequence). About this clonotype: Sequence at one end of the junction differs from germline and may be a read error.

Construction of the TCRbeta library involved unique molecular identifiers. Via MiXCR, TCRdb re-called the PCR reads, giving one row per CDR3 protein. The sample lists some 300,000 distinct CDR3 sequences; approximately 10% were seen once. This sequence joins TRBV20-1 and TRBJ2-7; 9 bases agree with TRBD2. The sequencing here drew on PBMCs from the stem cell graft donor, taken from the stem cell graft. The sequence was obtained from a human donor who donated a stem cell graft to a child with acute lymphoblastic leukemia. The CDR3 loop reads CSSRVGSSGMIFYEQYF. CDR3 nucleotide sequence: TGCAGTTCTAGAGTCGGGTCTAGCGGGATGATCTTTTACGAGCAGTACTTC.